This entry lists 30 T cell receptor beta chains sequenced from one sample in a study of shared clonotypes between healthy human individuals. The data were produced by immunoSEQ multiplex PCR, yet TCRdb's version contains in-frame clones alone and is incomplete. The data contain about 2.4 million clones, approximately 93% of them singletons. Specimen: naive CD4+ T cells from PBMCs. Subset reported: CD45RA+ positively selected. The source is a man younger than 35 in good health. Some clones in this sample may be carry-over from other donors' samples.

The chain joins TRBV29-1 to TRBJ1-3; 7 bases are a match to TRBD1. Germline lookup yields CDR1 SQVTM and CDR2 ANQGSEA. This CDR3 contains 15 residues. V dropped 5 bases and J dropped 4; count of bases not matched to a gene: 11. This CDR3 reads CSVLERDSKGNTIYF. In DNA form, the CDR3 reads TGCAGCGTTTTAGAACGGGACAGTAAGGGAAACACCATATATTTT.

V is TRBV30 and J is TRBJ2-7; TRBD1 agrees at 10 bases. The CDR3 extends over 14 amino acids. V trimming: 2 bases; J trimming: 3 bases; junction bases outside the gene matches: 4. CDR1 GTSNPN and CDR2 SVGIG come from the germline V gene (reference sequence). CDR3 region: CAWSRGQGIYEQYF. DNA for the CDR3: TGTGCCTGGAGTCGGGGACAGGGGATCTACGAGCAGTACTTC.

DNA for the CDR3: TGTGCCAGCAGGCCGATGGGGGGCGGCCGCTACGAGCAGTACTTC. Amino acids: CASRPMGGGRYEQYF. The J gene is TRBJ2-7, the V gene TRBV5-4; D assignment may be TRBD1 or TRBD2 (6 bases each). The germline V and J ends were trimmed by 5 bases and 3 bases, with 18 bases remaining between them. Germline-derived CDR1 and CDR2 are SGHNT and YYREEE (reference sequence). This CDR3 has 15 residues.

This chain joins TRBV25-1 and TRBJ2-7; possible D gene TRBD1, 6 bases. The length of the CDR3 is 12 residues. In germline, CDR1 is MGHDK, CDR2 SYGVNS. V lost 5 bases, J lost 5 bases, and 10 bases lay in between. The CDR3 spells CASSQGFNEQYF. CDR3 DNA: TGTGCCAGCAGTCAGGGGTTCAACGAGCAGTACTTC.

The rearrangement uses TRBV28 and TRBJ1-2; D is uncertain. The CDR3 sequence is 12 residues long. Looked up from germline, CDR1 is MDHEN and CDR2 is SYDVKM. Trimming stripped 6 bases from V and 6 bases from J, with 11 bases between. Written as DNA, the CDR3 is TGTGCCAGCAGGGGAGGGCATGATGGCTACACCTTC. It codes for CASRGGHDGYTF.

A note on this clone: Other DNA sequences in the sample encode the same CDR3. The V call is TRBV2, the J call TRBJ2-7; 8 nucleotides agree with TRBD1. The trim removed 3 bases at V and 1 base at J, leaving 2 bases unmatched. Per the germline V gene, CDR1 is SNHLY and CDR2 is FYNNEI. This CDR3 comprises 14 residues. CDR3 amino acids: CASSEQGASYEQYF. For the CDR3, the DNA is TGTGCCAGCAGTGAGCAGGGGGCATCCTACGAGCAGTACTTC.

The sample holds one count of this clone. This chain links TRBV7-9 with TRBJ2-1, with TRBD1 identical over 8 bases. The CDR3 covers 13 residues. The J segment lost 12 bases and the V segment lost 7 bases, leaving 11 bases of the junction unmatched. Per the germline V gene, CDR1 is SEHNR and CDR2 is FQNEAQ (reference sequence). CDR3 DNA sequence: TGTGCCAGCACCGGACAGGGCCCCTCCCCGCAGTTCTTC. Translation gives CASTGQGPSPQFF.

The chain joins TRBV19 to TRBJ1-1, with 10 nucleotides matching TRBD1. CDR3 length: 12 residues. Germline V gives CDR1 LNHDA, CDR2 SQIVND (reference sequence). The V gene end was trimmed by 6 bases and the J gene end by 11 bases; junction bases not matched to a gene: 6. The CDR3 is CASRRQGAGAFF. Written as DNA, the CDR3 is TGTGCCAGTAGAAGACAGGGGGCAGGGGCTTTCTTT.

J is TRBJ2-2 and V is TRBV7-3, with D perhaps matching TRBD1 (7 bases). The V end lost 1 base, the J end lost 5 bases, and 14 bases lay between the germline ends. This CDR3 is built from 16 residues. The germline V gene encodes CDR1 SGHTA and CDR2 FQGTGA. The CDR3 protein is CASSLIQGGLTGELFF. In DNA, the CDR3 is TGTGCCAGCAGCTTAATCCAGGGGGGATTGACCGGGGAGCTGTTTTTT.

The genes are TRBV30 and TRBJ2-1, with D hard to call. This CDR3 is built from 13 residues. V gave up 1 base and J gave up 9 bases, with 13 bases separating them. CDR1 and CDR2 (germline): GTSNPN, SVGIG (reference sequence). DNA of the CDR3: TGTGCCTGGAGTGAGGGCGCGACCCTTGAGCAGTTCTTC. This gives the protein CAWSEGATLEQFF.

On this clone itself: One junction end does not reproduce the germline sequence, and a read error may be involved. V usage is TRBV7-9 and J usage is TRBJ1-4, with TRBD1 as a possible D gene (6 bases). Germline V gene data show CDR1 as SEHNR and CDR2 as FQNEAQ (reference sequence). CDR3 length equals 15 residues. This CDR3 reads CASSLGGAASEKLFF. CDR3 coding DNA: TGTGCCAGCAGTTTAGGGGGGGCTGCTAGTGAAAAACTGTTTTTT.

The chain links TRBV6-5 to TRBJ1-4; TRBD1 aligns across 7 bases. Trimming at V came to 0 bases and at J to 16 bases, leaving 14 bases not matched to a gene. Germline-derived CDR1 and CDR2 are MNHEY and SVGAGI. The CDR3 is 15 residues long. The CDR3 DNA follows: TGTGCCAGCAGTTACTCGAATAGATTCCAGGGGGAAGAGTTTTTT. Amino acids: CASSYSNRFQGEEFF.

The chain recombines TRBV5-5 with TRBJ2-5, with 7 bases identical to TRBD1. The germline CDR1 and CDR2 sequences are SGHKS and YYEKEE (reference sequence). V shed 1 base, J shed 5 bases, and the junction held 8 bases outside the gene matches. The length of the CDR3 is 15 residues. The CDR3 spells CASSLFVTGRETQYF. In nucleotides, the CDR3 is TGTGCCAGCAGCTTGTTTGTGACAGGGCGGGAGACCCAGTACTTC.

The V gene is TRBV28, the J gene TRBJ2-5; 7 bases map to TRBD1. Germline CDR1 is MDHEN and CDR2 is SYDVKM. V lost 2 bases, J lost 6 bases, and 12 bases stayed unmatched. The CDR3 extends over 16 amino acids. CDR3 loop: CASSLPQTGNGKTQYF. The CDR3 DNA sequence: TGTGCCAGCAGTTTACCCCAGACAGGGAATGGAAAGACCCAGTACTTC.

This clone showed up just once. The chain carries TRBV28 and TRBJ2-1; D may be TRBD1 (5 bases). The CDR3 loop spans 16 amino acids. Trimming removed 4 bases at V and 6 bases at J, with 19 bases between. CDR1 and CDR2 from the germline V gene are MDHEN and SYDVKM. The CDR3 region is CASSYRSGHRSNEQFF. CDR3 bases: TGTGCCAGCAGTTATCGATCTGGACATCGCTCCAATGAGCAGTTCTTC. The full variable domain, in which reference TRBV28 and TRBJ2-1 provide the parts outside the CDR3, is DVKVTQSSRYLVKRTGEKVFLECVQDMDHENMFWYRQDPGLGLRLIYFSYDVKMKEKGDIPEGYSVSREKKERFSLILESASTNQTSMYLCASSYRSGHRSNEQFFGPGTRLTVL.

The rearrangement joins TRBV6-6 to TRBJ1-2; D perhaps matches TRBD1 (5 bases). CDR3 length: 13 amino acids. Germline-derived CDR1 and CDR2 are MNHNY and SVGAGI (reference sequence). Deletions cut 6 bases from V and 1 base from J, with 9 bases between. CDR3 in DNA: TGTGCCAGCAGGACGACAGATAACTATGGCTACACCTTC. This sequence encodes CASRTTDNYGYTF.

The CDR3, as DNA: TGTGCCAGCAGCTTTGGGGATTTTCTTGGCTACACCTTC. Its protein is CASSFGDFLGYTF. The V gene is TRBV7-8, the J gene TRBJ1-2, with D unclear. Between the trimmed V and J ends, which lost 3 bases and 7 bases, there was a span of 12 bases. Germline V gene data show CDR1 as SGHVS and CDR2 as FQNEAQ. The CDR3 loop spans 13 amino acids.

CDR3 amino acids: CASSPGASPNEQFF. CDR3 DNA: TGTGCCAGCTCACCAGGCGCCAGCCCCAATGAGCAGTTCTTC. This chain uses TRBV18 with TRBJ2-1; D remains ambiguous. Between the trimmed V and J ends, which lost 2 bases and 6 bases, there was a span of 11 bases. CDR1 is KGHSH and CDR2 is LQKENI in the germline V gene. CDR3 length: 14 amino acids.

CDR3 in amino acids: CASSGTYTDTQYF. The CDR3 region has the DNA TGTGCCAGCAGTGGGACCTACACAGATACGCAGTATTTT. This sequence joins TRBV7-9 and TRBJ2-3; TRBD1 or TRBD2 may be the D gene (5 bases each). CDR3 size: 13 residues. CDR1 and CDR2 (germline): SEHNR, FQNEAQ (reference sequence). Trimming shortened V by 6 bases and J by 2 bases, and 9 bases separated the two germline ends.

For the CDR3, the DNA is TGTGCCACGTTAGGGATGCGGGACACTGAAGCTTTCTTT. This sequence encodes CATLGMRDTEAFF. The V and J genes are TRBV10-3 and TRBJ1-1, with unresolved D. CDR1 ENHRY and CDR2 SYGVKD come from the germline V gene. The CDR3 loop spans 13 amino acids. The ends were cut back, 10 bases at V and 3 bases at J, with 15 bases in the middle.

The CDR3 sequence: CASSYSGGAGSYEQYF. CDR3 bases: TGTGCCAGCAGTTACTCTGGGGGAGCGGGGTCCTACGAGCAGTACTTC. V is TRBV6-5 and J is TRBJ2-7, with 7 bases fitting TRBD2. V was pared by 0 bases and J by 1 base, with 6 bases of the junction left unmatched. CDR3 length equals 16 residues. Germline V gives CDR1 MNHEY, CDR2 SVGAGI.

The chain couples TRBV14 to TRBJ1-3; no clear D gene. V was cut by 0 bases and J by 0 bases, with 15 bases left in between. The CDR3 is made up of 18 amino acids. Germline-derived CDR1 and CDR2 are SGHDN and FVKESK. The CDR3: CASSQDRAAALSGNTIYF. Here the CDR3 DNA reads TGTGCCAGCAGCCAAGATAGGGCAGCCGCCCTCTCTGGAAACACCATATATTTT.

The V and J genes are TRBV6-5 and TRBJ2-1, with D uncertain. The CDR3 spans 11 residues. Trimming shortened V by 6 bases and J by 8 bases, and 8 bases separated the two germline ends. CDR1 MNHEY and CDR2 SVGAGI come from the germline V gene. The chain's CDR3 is CASRSNDEQFF. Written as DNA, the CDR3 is TGTGCCAGCAGATCGAACGATGAGCAGTTCTTC.

As DNA, the CDR3 is TGTGCCAGTAGTCTCCGACGAAAACGGGGAGAGCAGTACTTC. This encodes CASSLRRKRGEQYF. The V and J genes are TRBV19 and TRBJ2-7, with D possibly matching TRBD2 (5 bases). The CDR3 runs 14 residues. Germline lookup yields CDR1 LNHDA and CDR2 SQIVND (reference sequence). V was shortened by 5 bases and J by 7 bases, with 18 bases between the two germline ends.

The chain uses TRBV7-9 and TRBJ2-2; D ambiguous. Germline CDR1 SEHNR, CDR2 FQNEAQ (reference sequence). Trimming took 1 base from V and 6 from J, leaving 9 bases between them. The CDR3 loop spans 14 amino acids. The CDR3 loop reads CASSLGGPSGELFF. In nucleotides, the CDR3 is TGTGCCAGCAGCTTAGGCGGCCCGTCCGGGGAGCTGTTTTTT.

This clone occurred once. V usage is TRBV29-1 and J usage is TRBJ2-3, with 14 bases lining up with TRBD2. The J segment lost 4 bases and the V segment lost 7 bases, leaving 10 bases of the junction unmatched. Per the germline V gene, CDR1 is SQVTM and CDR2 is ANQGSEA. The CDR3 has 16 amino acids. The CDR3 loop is CSANAGLAGASDTQYF. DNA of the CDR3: TGCAGCGCTAATGCGGGACTAGCGGGAGCATCAGATACGCAGTATTTT.

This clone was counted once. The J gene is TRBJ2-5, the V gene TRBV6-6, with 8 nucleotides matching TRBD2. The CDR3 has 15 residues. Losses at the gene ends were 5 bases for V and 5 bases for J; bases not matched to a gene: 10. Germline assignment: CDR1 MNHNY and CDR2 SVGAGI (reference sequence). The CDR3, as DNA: TGTGCCAGCAGTGACGCAGCGGGAGCATGGGAGACCCAGTACTTC. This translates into CASSDAAGAWETQYF.

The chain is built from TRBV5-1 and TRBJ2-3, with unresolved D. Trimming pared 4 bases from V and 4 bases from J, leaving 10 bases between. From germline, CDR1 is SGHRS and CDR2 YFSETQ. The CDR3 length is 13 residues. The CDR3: CASSIPSPDTQYF. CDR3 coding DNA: TGCGCCAGCAGCATACCTAGTCCAGATACGCAGTATTTT.

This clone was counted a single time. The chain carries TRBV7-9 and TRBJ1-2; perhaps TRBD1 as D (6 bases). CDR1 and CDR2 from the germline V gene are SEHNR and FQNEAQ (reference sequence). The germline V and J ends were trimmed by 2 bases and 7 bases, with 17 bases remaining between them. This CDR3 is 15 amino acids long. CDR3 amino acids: CASSLTARQVGGYTF. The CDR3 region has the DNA TGTGCCAGCAGCTTAACCGCGAGACAGGTTGGTGGCTACACCTTC.

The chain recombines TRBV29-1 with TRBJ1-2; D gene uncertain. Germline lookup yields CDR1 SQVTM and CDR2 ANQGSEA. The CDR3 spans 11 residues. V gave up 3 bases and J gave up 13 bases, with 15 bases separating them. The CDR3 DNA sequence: TGCAGCGTTGATGATGTCCTGAAGGTCACCTTC. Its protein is CSVDDVLKVTF.